This T cell receptor beta chain emerged from a study of T cells in Graves' hyperthyroidism and ophthalmopathy. V lost 0 bases, J lost 2 bases, and 7 bases stayed unmatched. The CDR3 covers 16 residues. Per germline, CDR1 MNHEY and CDR2 SVGAGI. The study's findings and limits: In validation, the model predicted ophthalmopathy. These predictions came a median approximately six months before onset.

Comment on this clonotype: Antigen: not known.

The investigators amplified TCR beta CDR3 regions from RNA transcripts. TCR CDR3 regions were first amplified by RT-PCR with HTBI primers. TCRdb reanalysed the multiplex PCR reads using MiXCR and keeps one entry per CDR3 protein. The sample carries a few hundred thousand distinct CDR3 sequences, roughly 19% recorded once. Investigators excluded patients with uncontrolled infection, other autoimmune disease, pregnancy or lactation. Clinicians diagnosed patients from clinical symptoms, serum thyroxine and TRAb, thyroid ultrasound and orbital computed tomography. This TCR was sampled from a man aged 50 to 59 with Graves' ophthalmopathy. This chain connects TRBV6-5 to TRBJ2-7, with 7 bases identical to TRBD2. The sequencing input was blood. CDR3 nucleotide sequence: TGTGCCAGCAGTTACTCGTGGCTAGCGGTCGCCTACGAGCAGTACTTC. Its translation: CASSYSWLAVAYEQYF.